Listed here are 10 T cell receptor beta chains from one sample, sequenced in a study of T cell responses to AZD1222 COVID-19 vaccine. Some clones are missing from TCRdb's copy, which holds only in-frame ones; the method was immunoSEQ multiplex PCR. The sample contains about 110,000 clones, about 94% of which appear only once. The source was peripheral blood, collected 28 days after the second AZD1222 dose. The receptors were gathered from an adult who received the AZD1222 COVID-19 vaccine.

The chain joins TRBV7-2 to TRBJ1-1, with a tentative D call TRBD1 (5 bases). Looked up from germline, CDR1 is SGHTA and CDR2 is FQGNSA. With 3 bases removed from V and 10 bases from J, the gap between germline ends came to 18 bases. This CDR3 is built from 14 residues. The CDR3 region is CASSFLLGEGRAFF. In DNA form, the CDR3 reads TGTGCCAGCAGCTTCCTATTAGGGGAGGGGCGAGCTTTCTTT.

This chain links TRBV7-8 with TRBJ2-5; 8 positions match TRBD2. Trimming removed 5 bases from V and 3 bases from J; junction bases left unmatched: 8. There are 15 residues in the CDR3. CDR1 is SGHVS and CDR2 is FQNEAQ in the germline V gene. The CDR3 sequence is CASSPSGGVEETQYF. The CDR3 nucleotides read TGTGCCAGCAGCCCATCGGGGGGGGTGGAAGAGACCCAGTACTTC.

The CDR3 DNA reads as TGTGCCAGCAGTACCGTAGGCTCCAATGAGCAGTTCTTC. Its protein is CASSTVGSNEQFF. The rearrangement links TRBV27 to TRBJ2-1; D uncertain. The V and J ends lost 5 bases and 6 bases respectively, with 11 bases between them. Germline V gene lookup returns CDR1 MNHEY and CDR2 SMNVEV (reference sequence). This CDR3 spans 13 amino acids.

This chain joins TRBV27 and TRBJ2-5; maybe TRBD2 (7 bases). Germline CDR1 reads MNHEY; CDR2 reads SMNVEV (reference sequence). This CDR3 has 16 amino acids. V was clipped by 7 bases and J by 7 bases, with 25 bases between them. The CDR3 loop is CASTPEGGGDQGTQYF. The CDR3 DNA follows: TGTGCCAGCACGCCGGAGGGGGGAGGGGATCAGGGGACCCAGTACTTC.

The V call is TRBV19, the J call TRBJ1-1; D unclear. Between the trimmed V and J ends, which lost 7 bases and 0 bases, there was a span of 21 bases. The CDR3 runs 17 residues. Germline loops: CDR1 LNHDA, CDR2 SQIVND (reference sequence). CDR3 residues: CASTARAVTAMNTEAFF. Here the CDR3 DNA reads TGTGCCAGTACCGCTAGGGCAGTGACTGCCATGAACACTGAAGCTTTCTTT.

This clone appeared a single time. The CDR3 sequence: CSASVRGQGFDSPLHF. As DNA, the CDR3 is TGCAGTGCTAGTGTCAGGGGGCAAGGGTTTGATTCACCCCTCCACTTT. The chain employs TRBV20-1 and TRBJ1-6; 8 nucleotides align to TRBD1. Germline CDR1 DFQATT, CDR2 SNEGSKA (reference sequence). The CDR3 covers 16 residues. V lost 3 bases to trimming and J lost 8 bases; unmatched junction nucleotides: 12.

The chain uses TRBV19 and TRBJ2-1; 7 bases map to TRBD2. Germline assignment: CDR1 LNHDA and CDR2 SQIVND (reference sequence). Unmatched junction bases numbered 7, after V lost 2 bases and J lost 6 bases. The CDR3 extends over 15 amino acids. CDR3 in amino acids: CASSIRWREPNEQFF. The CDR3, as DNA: TGTGCCAGTAGTATAAGGTGGCGGGAGCCCAATGAGCAGTTCTTC.

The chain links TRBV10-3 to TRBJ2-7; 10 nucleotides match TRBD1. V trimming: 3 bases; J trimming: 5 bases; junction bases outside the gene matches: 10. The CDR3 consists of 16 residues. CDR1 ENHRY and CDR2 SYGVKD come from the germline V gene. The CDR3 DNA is TGTGCCATCAGTGATAAGGCCGGGACAGGGGCCGACGAGCAGTACTTC. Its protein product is CAISDKAGTGADEQYF.

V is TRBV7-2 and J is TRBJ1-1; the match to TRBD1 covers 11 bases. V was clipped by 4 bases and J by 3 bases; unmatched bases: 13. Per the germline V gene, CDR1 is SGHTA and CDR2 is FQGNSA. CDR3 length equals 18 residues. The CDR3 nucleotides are TGTGCCAGCAGCTACGGGCGGGACAGGGGGTTTGGGTACACTGAAGCTTTCTTT. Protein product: CASSYGRDRGFGYTEAFF.

The CDR3 DNA is TGTGCCAGCAGCTTACTCGCAGGGAATAACGAGCAGTACTTC. This sequence encodes CASSLLAGNNEQYF. The chain joins TRBV13 to TRBJ2-7; D might be TRBD1 (5 bases). Germline V gene data show CDR1 as PRHDT and CDR2 as FYEKMQ (reference sequence). Trimming stripped 2 bases from V and 5 bases from J, with 13 bases between. CDR3 length: 14 amino acids.